The entry below gives a single T cell receptor (beta chain) sequence along with its context. V gave up 4 bases and J gave up 4 bases, with 12 bases separating them. Looked up from germline, CDR1 is KGHDR and CDR2 is SFDVKD. The CDR3 length is 15 residues. These data originate in a study of patients and donors after allogeneic stem cell transplantation. TCRdb re-called the RT-PCR reads through MiXCR, storing one row per CDR3 protein. Among some 960,000 distinct CDR3 sequences, approximately 19% were seen once, and the ten largest hold 5% to 6.5%. Sequencing was carried out using blood, either unsorted or a sorted T cell fraction (not recorded which). This receptor was obtained from a human donor who was either an allogeneic HSCT recipient or a stem cell or donor lymphocyte infusion donor (not recorded which). It is not recorded whose cells these are; they may come from a transplant donor. The rearrangement uses TRBV24-1 and TRBJ2-2; D remains ambiguous. CDR3 in DNA: TGTGCCACCAGTGACCCCGCCAGACCCACCGGGGAGCTGTTTTTT. Its protein product is CATSDPARPTGELFF.